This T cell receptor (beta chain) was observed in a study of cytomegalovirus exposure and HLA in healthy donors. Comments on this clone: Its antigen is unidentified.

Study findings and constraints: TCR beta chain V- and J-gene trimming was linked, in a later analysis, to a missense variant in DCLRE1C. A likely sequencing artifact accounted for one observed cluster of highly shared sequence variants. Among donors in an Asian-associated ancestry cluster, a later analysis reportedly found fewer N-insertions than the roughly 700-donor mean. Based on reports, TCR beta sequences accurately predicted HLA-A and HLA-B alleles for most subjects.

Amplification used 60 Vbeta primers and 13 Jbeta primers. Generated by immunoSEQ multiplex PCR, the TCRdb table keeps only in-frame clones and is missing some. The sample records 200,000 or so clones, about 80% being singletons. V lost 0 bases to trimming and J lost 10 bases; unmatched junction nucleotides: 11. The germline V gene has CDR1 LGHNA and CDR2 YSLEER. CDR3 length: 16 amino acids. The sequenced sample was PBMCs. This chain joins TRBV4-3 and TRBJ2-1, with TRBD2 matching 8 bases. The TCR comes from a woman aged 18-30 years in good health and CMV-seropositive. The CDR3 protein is CASSQEGGRGGVEQFF. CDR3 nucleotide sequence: TGCGCCAGCAGCCAAGAGGGGGGCCGGGGGGGCGTCGAGCAGTTCTTC.